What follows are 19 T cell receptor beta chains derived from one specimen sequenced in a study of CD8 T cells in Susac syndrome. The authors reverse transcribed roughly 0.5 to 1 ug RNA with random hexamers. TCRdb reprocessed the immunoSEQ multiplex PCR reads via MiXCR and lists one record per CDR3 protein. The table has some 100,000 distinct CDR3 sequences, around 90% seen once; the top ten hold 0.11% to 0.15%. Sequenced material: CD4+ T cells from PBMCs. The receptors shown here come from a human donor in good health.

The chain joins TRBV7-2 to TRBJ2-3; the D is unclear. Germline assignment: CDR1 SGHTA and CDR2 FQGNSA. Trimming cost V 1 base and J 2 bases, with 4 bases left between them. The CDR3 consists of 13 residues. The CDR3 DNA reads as TGTGCCAGCAGCTTAGGGTACACAGATACGCAGTATTTT. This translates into CASSLGYTDTQYF.

CDR3: CASSLNPGLSYEQYF. DNA of the CDR3: TGTGCCAGCAGCCTGAACCCGGGACTATCCTACGAGCAGTACTTC. The gene calls are TRBV7-2 and TRBJ2-7, with 7 positions matching TRBD2. This CDR3 contains 15 residues. The germline CDR1 and CDR2 sequences are SGHTA and FQGNSA. V shed 5 bases and J 1 base; nucleotides not matched to a gene: 8.

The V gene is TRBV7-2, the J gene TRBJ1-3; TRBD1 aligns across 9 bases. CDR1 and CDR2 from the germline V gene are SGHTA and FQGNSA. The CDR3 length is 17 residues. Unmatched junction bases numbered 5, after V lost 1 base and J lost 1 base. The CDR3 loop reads CASSLVLTGGSGNTIYF. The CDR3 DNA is TGTGCCAGCAGCTTAGTCCTGACAGGGGGATCTGGAAACACCATATATTTT.

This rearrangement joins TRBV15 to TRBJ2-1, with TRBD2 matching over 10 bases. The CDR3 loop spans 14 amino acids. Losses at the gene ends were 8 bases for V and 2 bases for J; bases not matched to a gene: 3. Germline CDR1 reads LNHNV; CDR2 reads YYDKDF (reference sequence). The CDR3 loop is CATEREGPYNEQFF. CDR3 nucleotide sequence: TGTGCCACCGAGCGGGAGGGCCCCTACAATGAGCAGTTCTTC.

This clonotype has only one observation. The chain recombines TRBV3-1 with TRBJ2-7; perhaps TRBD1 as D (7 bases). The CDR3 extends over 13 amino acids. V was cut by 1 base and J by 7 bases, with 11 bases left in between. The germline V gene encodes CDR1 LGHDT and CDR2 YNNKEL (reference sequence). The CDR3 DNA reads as TGTGCCAGCAGCCAAGCCTCAGGGGGGGAGCAGTACTTC. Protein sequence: CASSQASGGEQYF.

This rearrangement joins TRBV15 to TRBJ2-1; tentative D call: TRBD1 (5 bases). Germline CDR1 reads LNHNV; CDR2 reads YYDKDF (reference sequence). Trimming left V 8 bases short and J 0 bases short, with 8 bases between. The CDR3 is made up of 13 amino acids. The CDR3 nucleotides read TGTGCCACCGGGCAGGGCTCCTACAATGAGCAGTTCTTC. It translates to CATGQGSYNEQFF.

This CDR3 reads CASSSLAGGLATQYF. The CDR3, as DNA: TGTGCCAGCAGTTCTCTAGCGGGGGGGCTGGCGACCCAGTACTTC. This rearrangement joins TRBV7-2 to TRBJ2-5; 12 nucleotides align to TRBD2. Trimming at V came to 6 bases and at J to 7 bases, leaving 9 bases not matched to a gene. The germline gives CDR1 SGHTA, CDR2 FQGNSA. This CDR3 spans 15 amino acids.

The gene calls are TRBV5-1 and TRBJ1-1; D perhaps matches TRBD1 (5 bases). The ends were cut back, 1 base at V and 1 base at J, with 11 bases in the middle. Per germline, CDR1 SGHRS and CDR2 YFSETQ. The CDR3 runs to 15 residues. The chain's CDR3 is CASSLHLQENTEAFF. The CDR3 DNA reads TGCGCCAGCAGCTTGCACCTACAGGAGAACACTGAAGCTTTCTTT.

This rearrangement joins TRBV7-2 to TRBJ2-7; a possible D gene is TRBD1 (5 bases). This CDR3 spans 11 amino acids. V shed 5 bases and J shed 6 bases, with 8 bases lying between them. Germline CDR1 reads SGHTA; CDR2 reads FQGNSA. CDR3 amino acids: CASSPGAEQYF. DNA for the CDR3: TGTGCCAGCAGCCCTGGGGCCGAGCAGTACTTC.

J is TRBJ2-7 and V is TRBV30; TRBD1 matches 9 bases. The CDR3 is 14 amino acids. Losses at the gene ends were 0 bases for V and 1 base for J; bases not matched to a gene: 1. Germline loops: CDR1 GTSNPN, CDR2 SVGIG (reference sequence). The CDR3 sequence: CAWSVGTGSYEQYF. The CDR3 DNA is TGTGCCTGGAGTGTCGGGACAGGGTCCTACGAGCAGTACTTC.

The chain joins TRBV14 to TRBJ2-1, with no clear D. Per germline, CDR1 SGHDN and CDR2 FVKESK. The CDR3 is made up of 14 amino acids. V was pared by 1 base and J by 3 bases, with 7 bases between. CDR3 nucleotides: TGTGCCAGCAGCCAAGTAGTAGGCTACAATGAGCAGTTCTTC. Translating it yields CASSQVVGYNEQFF.

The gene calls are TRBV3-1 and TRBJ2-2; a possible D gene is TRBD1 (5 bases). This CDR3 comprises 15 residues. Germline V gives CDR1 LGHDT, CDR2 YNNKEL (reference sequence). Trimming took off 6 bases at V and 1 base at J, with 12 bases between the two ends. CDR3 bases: TGTGCCAGCAGGACAGCGACGGGGAACACCGGGGAGCTGTTTTTT. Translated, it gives CASRTATGNTGELFF.

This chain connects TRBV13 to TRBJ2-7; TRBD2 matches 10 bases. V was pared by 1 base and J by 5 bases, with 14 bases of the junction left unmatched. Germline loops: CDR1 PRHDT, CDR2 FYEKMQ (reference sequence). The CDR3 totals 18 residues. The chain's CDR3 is CASSLVPRRAGGFDEQYF. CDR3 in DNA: TGTGCCAGCAGCTTAGTTCCCCGAAGAGCGGGGGGGTTTGACGAGCAGTACTTC.

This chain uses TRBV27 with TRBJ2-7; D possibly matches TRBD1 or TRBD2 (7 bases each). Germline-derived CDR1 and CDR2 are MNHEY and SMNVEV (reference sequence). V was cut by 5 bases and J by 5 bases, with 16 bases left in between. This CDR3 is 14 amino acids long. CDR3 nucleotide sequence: TGTGCCAGCAGTCACCCAGGGGGGGGCGACGAGCAGTACTTC. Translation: CASSHPGGGDEQYF.

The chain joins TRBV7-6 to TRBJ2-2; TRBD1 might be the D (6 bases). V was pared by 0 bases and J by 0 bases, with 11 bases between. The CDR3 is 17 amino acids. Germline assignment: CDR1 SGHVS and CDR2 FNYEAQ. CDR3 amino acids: CASSLATTGANTGELFF. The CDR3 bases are TGTGCCAGCAGCTTAGCGACGACAGGCGCGAACACCGGGGAGCTGTTTTTT.

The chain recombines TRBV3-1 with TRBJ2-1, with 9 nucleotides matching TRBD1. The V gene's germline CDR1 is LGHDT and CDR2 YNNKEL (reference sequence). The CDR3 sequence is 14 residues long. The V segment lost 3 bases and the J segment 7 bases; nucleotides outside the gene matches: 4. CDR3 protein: CASSHPGTGNEQFF. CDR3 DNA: TGTGCCAGCAGCCATCCCGGGACAGGGAATGAGCAGTTCTTC.

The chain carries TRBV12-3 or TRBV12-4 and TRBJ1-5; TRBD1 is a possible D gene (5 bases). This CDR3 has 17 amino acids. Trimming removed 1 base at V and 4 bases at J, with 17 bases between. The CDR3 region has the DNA TGTGCCAGCAGTTTAGGGGGGGGAGAGGGCTATAATCAGCCCCAGCATTTT. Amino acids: CASSLGGGEGYNQPQHF.

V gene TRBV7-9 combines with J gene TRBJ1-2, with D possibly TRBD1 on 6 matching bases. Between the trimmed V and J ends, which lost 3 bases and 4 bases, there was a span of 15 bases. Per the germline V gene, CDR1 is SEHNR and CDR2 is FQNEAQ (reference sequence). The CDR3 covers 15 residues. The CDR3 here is CASSFGQTEAYGYTF. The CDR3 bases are TGTGCCAGCAGCTTCGGACAGACCGAAGCCTATGGCTACACCTTC.

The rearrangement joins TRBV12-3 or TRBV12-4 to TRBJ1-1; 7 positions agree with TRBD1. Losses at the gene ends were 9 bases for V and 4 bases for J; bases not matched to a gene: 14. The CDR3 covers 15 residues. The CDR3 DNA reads TGTGCCAGTAACGGACAGGCAGGCTTAGGCACTGAAGCTTTCTTT. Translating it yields CASNGQAGLGTEAFF.